These 10 T cell receptor beta chains share one sample of origin, sequenced in a study of blood T cells in healthy people across ages. It was with a sample-barcoded 5' primer and a J-beta primer mix that a second PCR of roughly 7 to 12 cycles was run. TCRdb reprocessed the 5' RACE reads via MiXCR and lists one record per CDR3 protein. The data show about 1.1 million distinct CDR3 sequences, roughly two fifths seen once. Sequencing used blood. Receptor source: a young man in good health.

The V gene is TRBV6-5, the J gene TRBJ1-5, with D hard to call. The CDR3 sequence is 16 residues long. Germline assignment: CDR1 MNHEY and CDR2 SVGAGI. V lost 6 bases, J lost 1 base, and 16 bases lay in between. As DNA, the CDR3 is TGTGCCAGCAGCCGCGGAAGCTTGGGAAGCAATCAGCCCCAGCATTTT. Translation: CASSRGSLGSNQPQHF.

In its sample, this clonotype was seen a few times. The rearrangement uses TRBV6-5 and TRBJ2-7; 7 bases align to TRBD1. V lost 0 bases to trimming and J lost 2 bases; unmatched junction nucleotides: 1. Germline V gene lookup returns CDR1 MNHEY and CDR2 SVGAGI. The CDR3 runs to 14 residues. The CDR3 region has the DNA TGTGCCAGCAGTTACTCTCAGGGGGCCTACGAGCAGTACTTC. Encoded protein: CASSYSQGAYEQYF.

The DNA for the CDR3 is TGTGCCATCGGCCTGGGGGCGATGAACACTGAAGCTTTCTTT. This encodes CAIGLGAMNTEAFF. The chain joins TRBV10-3 to TRBJ1-1; tentatively, D is TRBD1 (6 bases). This CDR3 comprises 14 residues. Germline V gene lookup returns CDR1 ENHRY and CDR2 SYGVKD. Trimming removed 8 bases at V and 0 bases at J, with 13 bases between.

This clonotype was detected only a few times. The rearrangement joins TRBV10-3 to TRBJ2-7; D is perhaps TRBD1 (5 bases). Per germline, CDR1 ENHRY and CDR2 SYGVKD. V lost 3 bases to trimming and J lost 5 bases, with 17 bases between them. CDR3 length: 15 residues. The CDR3, as DNA: TGTGCCATCAGTGAAACCCCCCAGGGCAGCAACGAGCAGTACTTC. Translation gives CAISETPQGSNEQYF.

The chain combines TRBV4-1 with TRBJ2-4, with TRBD2 matching over 13 bases. The J segment lost 3 bases and the V segment lost 1 base, leaving 6 bases of the junction unmatched. Germline CDR1 MGHRA, CDR2 YSYEKL. The CDR3 contains 18 residues. The CDR3 spells CASSQGLAGGVDKNIQYF. DNA for the CDR3: TGCGCCAGCAGCCAAGGACTAGCGGGGGGCGTCGACAAAAACATTCAGTACTTC.

The chain joins TRBV12-3 or TRBV12-4 to TRBJ2-7; D is possibly TRBD1 (5 bases). The CDR3 covers 15 residues. V gave up 8 bases and J gave up 0 bases, with 17 bases separating them. The CDR3 region has the DNA TGTGCCAGCGGGTTGACAGCCAAAAGCTCCTACGAGCAGTACTTC. Protein sequence: CASGLTAKSSYEQYF.

This clonotype has a handful of counts. This sequence joins TRBV6-5 and TRBJ2-1, with TRBD2 matching over 11 bases. The CDR3 contains 15 residues. The V and J ends lost 1 base and 14 bases, in that order; junction bases with no gene match: 10. The germline V gene has CDR1 MNHEY and CDR2 SVGAGI. CDR3 sequence reads: CASSYFSSGGYLEFF. CDR3 coding DNA: TGTGCCAGCAGTTACTTTTCTAGCGGGGGGTATCTAGAGTTCTTC.

At least ten counts were recorded for this clonotype. The chain is built from TRBV29-1 and TRBJ2-7, with D hard to call. The CDR3 runs to 11 residues. V lost 1 base to trimming and J lost 3 bases, with 4 bases between them. Germline V lookup: CDR1 SQVTM, CDR2 ANQGSEA. CDR3 sequence (DNA): TGCAGCGTTGAAGGCAGCTACGAGCAGTACTTC. This encodes CSVEGSYEQYF.

V is TRBV3-1 and J is TRBJ1-1; the D is unclear. There are 13 residues in the CDR3. V shed 1 base and J shed 6 bases, with 9 bases lying between them. The V gene's germline CDR1 is LGHDT and CDR2 YNNKEL (reference sequence). CDR3 DNA: TGTGCCAGCAGCCAAGCTCTCGGGGCTGAAGCTTTCTTT. This encodes CASSQALGAEAFF.

In this sample, this clonotype turned up a few times. CDR3 sequence (DNA): TGTGCCAGCAGCGATACCGGGACAGGGGGAGAAAAACTGTTTTTT. Translated, it gives CASSDTGTGGEKLFF. This chain connects TRBV9 to TRBJ1-4; 11 bases map to TRBD1. The CDR3 is 15 residues long. Germline CDR1 is SGDLS and CDR2 is YYNGEE. V lost 3 bases, J lost 8 bases, and 6 bases stayed unmatched.